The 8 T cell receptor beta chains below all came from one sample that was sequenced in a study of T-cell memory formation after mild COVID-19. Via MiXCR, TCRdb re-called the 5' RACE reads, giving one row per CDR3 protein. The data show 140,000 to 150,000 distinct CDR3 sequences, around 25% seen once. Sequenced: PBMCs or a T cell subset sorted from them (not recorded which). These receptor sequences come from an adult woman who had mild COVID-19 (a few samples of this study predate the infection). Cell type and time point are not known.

The chain's CDR3 is CASSPPGQGGSPLHF. Here the CDR3 DNA reads TGTGCCAGCAGCCCTCCCGGACAGGGTGGTTCACCCCTCCACTTT. The chain couples TRBV7-9 to TRBJ1-6; 8 positions match TRBD1. Trimming at V came to 5 bases and at J to 9 bases, leaving 9 bases not matched to a gene. Germline CDR1 is SEHNR and CDR2 is FQNEAQ (reference sequence). This CDR3 is 15 amino acids long.

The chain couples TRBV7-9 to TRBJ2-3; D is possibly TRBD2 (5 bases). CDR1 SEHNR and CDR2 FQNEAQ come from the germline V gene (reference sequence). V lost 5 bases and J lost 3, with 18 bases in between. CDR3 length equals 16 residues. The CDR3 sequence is CASSPSWGEDTDTQYF. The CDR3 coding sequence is TGTGCCAGCAGCCCCAGTTGGGGAGAGGATACAGATACGCAGTATTTT. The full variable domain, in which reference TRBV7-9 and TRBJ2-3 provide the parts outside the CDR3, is DTGVSQNPRHKITKRGQNVTFRCDPISEHNRLYWYRQTLGQGPEFLTYFQNEAQLEKSRLLSDRFSAERPKGSFSTLEIQRTEQGDSAMYLCASSPSWGEDTDTQYFGPGTRLTVL.

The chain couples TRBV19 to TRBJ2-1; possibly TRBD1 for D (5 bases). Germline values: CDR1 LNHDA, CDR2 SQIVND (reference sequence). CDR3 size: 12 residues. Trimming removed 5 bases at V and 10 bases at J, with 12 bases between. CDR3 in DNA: TGTGCCAGTAGTGCAATCACAGGAGAGCAGTTCTTC. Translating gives CASSAITGEQFF.

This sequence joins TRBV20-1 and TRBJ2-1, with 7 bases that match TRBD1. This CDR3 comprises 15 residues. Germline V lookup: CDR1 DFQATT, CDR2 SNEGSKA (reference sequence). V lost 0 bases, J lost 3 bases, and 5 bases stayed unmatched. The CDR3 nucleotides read TGCAGTGCTAGAGATCGGACAGGCATCTACAATGAGCAGTTCTTC. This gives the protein CSARDRTGIYNEQFF.

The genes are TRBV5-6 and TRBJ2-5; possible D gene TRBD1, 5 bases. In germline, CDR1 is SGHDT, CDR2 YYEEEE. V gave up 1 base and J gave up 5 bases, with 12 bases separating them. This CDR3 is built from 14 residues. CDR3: CASSLRVQGETQYF. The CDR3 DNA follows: TGTGCCAGCAGCTTGAGGGTTCAGGGTGAGACCCAGTACTTC.

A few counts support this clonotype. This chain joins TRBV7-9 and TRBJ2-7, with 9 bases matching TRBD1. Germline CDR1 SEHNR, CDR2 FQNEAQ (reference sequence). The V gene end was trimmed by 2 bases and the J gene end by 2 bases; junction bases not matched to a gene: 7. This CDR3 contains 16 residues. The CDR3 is CASSLSWTGEPYEQYF. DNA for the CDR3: TGTGCCAGCAGCTTAAGTTGGACAGGGGAGCCCTACGAGCAGTACTTC.

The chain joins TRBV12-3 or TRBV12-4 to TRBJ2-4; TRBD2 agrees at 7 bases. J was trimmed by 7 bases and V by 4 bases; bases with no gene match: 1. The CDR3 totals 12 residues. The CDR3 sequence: CASSWGGNIQYF. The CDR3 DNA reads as TGTGCCAGCAGTTGGGGGGGGAACATTCAGTACTTC.

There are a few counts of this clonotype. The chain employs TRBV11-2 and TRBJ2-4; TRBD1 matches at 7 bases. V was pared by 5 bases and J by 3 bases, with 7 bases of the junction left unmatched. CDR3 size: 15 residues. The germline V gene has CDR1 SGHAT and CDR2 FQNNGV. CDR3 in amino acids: CASSRGQANKNIQYF. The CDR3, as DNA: TGTGCCAGCAGCCGCGGACAGGCTAACAAAAACATTCAGTACTTC.